This T cell receptor (beta chain) was identified in a study of blood T cell repertoires in COVID-19 (dated by TCRdb to the early 2020s). Regarding the complete study: Samples from collaborators originated in the United States, Italy and Spain and spanned both the acute and convalescent phases of COVID-19. The sample metadata nearly always contained a de-identified subject ID, COVID-19 status, age in years and sex. Where available, HLA class I and class II types were taken from metadata supplied by the sample provider and were not determined by assay-based typing. Deeply sampled blood TCRbeta repertoires from subjects exposed to, actively infected with, or recovered from COVID-19 were included in the dataset. A freely available public database, intended as a resource for researchers studying the immune response to SARS-CoV-2, is where the repertoires were released. The prospective study material was composed of cDNA or gDNA derived from T cells, B-cell-depleted T cells, or PBMCs. The samples were drawn from the first 160 participants of the ongoing ImmuneRACE study and from roughly 1,300 subjects provided by 6 global collaborators.

V and J are truncated by 3 bases and 15 bases respectively, leaving an intervening sequence of 15 bases. Counted from cysteine to phenylalanine, this CDR3 has 12 amino acids. Kept here is only the CDR3 DNA, which spans 36 bases and is read in frame from base 1. The germline V gene provides CDR1 SNHLY and CDR2 FYNNEI. TCRbeta CDR3 regions were amplified from genomic DNA by means of the immunoSEQ Assay, a bias-controlled multiplex PCR. On the authors' methods: Nucleated cell counts per sample were estimated from amplification of reference gene primers within the assay. Sequence reads were collapsed and filtered to measure the absolute abundance of every unique TCRbeta CDR3 rearrangement. For each sample, productive Simpson clonality was calculated by taking the square root of Simpson's diversity index across productive rearrangements. The clones in this table, taken by TCRdb from immuneACCESS, are in-frame only. Not every clone is retained; where verified, under half of the shortfall comes from an unresolved V gene, and the cause of the rest is unknown. V, J and clone size derive from that table, while D and trimming were established from the DNA sequence. The sample records roughly 110,000 clones, more than 70% of which are singletons. Jointly, the top ten make up nearly 5% of the sample.

The paper's findings and limits, for the study overall: The amount of clinical and demographic metadata varied by source and participant and was provided uncurated.

Collaborating institutions collected whole blood in K2EDTA tubes following their own protocols. Collaborator samples were shipped for TCRbeta analysis as frozen whole blood, isolated PBMCs, or DNA extracted from either sample type. Points on this clone: Its antigen is currently not known. No much larger clone is present one base from it, and per-base qualities are unavailable.

This sequence uses TRBV2 and TRBJ2-1, with no reliable assignment of the D segment. This TCR derives from a man aged 40-55 years with active or convalescent COVID-19. Sequencing was done on a sample of peripheral blood. The nucleotides read TGTGCCAGCAGTGAGGGTCGGGTTCTAGGGTTCTTC. Translated, it reads CASSEGRVLGFF.